This TCR delta chain was sequenced during a study of DNA immune sequencing with unique molecular identifiers (dated by TCRdb to 2020 to 2021). Concerning the study at large: Using immunomagnetic cell separation, gammadelta T cells were enriched from buffy coats, and the genomic DNA of these cells was sequenced. Fluorescence-activated cell sorting was used to enrich gammadelta T cells from the PBMC of around 11 healthy individuals. To compare enriched and non-enriched samples, about 100 ng of enriched gammadelta T-cell DNA and roughly 1 ug of non-enriched PBMC DNA were sequenced. An ultrasensitive DNA-based TRD repertoire sequencing method using PCR-introduced unique molecular identifiers was developed and validated in the study. Validation of the method was performed on synthetic reference molecules and on blood samples from healthy individuals. Healthy individuals were used as donors, and sorted peripheral blood gammadelta T cells were profiled from under 12 of these donors. The paper's findings and limits, for the study overall: Variation in TRD repertoire diversity was observed between healthy donors, with several donors found to be highly oligoclonal, in that the top 5 clonotypes exceeded half of productive molecules. The primer-based approach is unable to detect novel TRD sequences that the primers do not target. Among clonotypes in healthy donors, the most frequent TRD rearrangement was TRDV2 paired with TRDJ1.

The CDR3 contains 16 residues, cysteine and phenylalanine counted. Kept here is only the CDR3 DNA, which spans 48 bases and is read in frame from base 1. The V and J ends are trimmed by 3 bases and 5 bases, leaving 21 bases between them. Taken from the germline V gene, the CDR1 and CDR2 loops are GEAIGNYY and EKD. Details on this clone: The clone's antigen remains unknown. The TCRdb protein, from a much larger clone, departs from this DNA's translation at residue 8, likely by read error; the protein shown derives from the DNA.

Receptors were amplified or captured by multiplex PCR. A 32-plex assay with primers for all 8 TRDV and 4 TRDJ genes covering the CDR3 was used to amplify genomic DNA. A 12-nucleotide UMI was attached over about 3 barcoding PCR cycles, and a second PCR was then run with Illumina adapter primers. AMPure XP beads were used for library purification, and library quality was checked on a Fragment Analyzer with the HS NGS Fragment kit. Sequencing used an Illumina MiniSeq mid-output kit with roughly 19% PhiX and 150 cycles of paired-end reads. Processing in the source paper ran as follows. MIGEC version 1.2.9 was used to process reads, grouping reads by UMI and building error-corrected consensus sequences. For post-processing, modified scripts from VDJtools version 1.2.1 were used together with the tcR R package. TCRdb called clones anew from the public reads via CATT; matching DNA rows were later pooled. TCRdb, rather than the study authors, made the V and J calls. The sample table shows some 780 delta-chain clones, and approximately 9.2% are seen once. Jointly, the top ten make up 45% to 55% of the sample.

The chain joins TRDV2 to TRDJ1, with the D gene call left open. This clonotype originated in a human donor in good health. Sequencing input: gamma-delta T cells from PBMCs. At the DNA level, the sequence is TGTGCCTGTGACCCTCTTGGGTCGGTGAGTGAGGATAAACTCATCTTT. The encoded protein is CACDPLGSVSEDKLIF.